This T cell receptor (beta chain) was sequenced for a study of T-cell reconstitution after alpha-beta-depleted transplantation in children. This clonotype was counted only a few times. Germline V lookup: CDR1 SGHAT, CDR2 FQNNGV. The CDR3 is 17 amino acids. Trimming cost V 0 bases and J 3 bases; bases outside gene matches: 10. The library targeted TCRbeta and was prepared with unique molecular identifiers. TCRdb reanalysed the PCR reads using MiXCR and keeps one entry per CDR3 protein. The sample consists of about 610,000 distinct CDR3 sequences, under 12% of them appearing once. This TCR was recovered from a human donor who donated a stem cell graft to a child with acute myeloid leukemia. The rearrangement links TRBV11-2 to TRBJ2-7, with 8 bases that match TRBD2. Source: PBMCs from the stem cell graft donor, taken from the stem cell graft. The chain's CDR3 is CASSLESSLAGSYEQYF. The CDR3 DNA is TGTGCCAGCAGCTTAGAGAGCTCCCTAGCGGGCAGCTACGAGCAGTACTTC.